The next 27 T cell receptor beta chains were all read from a single sample in a study of CD8 T cells in ankylosing spondylitis. TCRdb fed the 5' RACE reads into MiXCR, producing one record per CDR3 protein. The sample has approximately 440,000 distinct CDR3 sequences, about a sixth seen once. Study conclusions and caveats: Blood from ankylosing spondylitis patients appeared to carry a characteristic eight-variant TCR beta motif.

For these TCRs, the target antigens are not known. Sequencing was carried out using blood, either unsorted or a sorted T cell fraction (not recorded which). The receptors derive from a male donor with ankylosing spondylitis.

The CDR3: CASSFGISRWETQYF. In nucleotides, the CDR3 is TGTGCCAGCAGTTTTGGCATCTCGAGGTGGGAGACCCAGTACTTC. The chain combines TRBV28 with TRBJ2-5; D is unresolved. Trimming stripped 3 bases from V and 5 bases from J, with 16 bases between. This CDR3 has 15 residues. Germline lookup yields CDR1 MDHEN and CDR2 SYDVKM.

This clonotype was found a few times. The V call is TRBV24-1, the J call TRBJ2-1; D remains ambiguous. Germline CDR1 reads KGHDR; CDR2 reads SFDVKD. The CDR3 is 11 residues long. V was pared by 3 bases and J by 8 bases, with 4 bases between. The DNA for the CDR3 is TGTGCCACCAGTGATCCATATGAGCAGTTCTTC. As protein: CATSDPYEQFF.

This clonotype was recorded a few times. The V and J genes are TRBV5-1 and TRBJ2-5; 7 bases are shared with TRBD2. V lost 0 bases and J lost 5; bases outside the gene matches: 10. The CDR3 contains 16 residues. CDR1 SGHRS and CDR2 YFSETQ come from the germline V gene. The CDR3 sequence: CASSLDPLRERETQYF. The CDR3 nucleotides read TGCGCCAGCAGCTTGGACCCTTTGCGGGAGAGGGAGACCCAGTACTTC.

The chain carries TRBV4-1 and TRBJ2-7; 8 bases are a match to TRBD2. Trimming cost V 1 base and J 2 bases; bases outside gene matches: 7. Germline V gene data show CDR1 as MGHRA and CDR2 as YSYEKL. The length of the CDR3 is 16 residues. The CDR3 region has the DNA TGCGCCAGCAGCCAAGGGGTGGTAGCGGGGCCCTACGAGCAGTACTTC. It specifies CASSQGVVAGPYEQYF.

This clonotype showed up just a few times. J is TRBJ1-1 and V is TRBV6-1; D not resolved. Germline CDR1 is MNHNS and CDR2 is SASEGT. CDR3 size: 13 residues. Trimming pared 1 base from V and 4 bases from J, leaving 7 bases between. In DNA form, the CDR3 reads TGTGCCAGCAGTGAAGATTGGGGCACTGAAGCTTTCTTT. Encoded protein: CASSEDWGTEAFF.

This clonotype was counted only a few times. This chain links TRBV18 with TRBJ1-1, with a possible D match to TRBD1 (6 bases). The CDR3 has 12 residues. Germline values: CDR1 KGHSH, CDR2 LQKENI. Trimming took off 4 bases at V and 8 bases at J, with 11 bases between the two ends. This CDR3 reads CASSLRTEEAFF. CDR3 nucleotide sequence: TGTGCCAGCTCACTTAGGACAGAGGAAGCTTTCTTT.

The rearrangement joins TRBV28 to TRBJ1-1; 8 bases agree with TRBD1. The V and J ends lost 1 base and 3 bases, in that order; junction bases with no gene match: 13. This CDR3 comprises 18 residues. Germline V gene data show CDR1 as MDHEN and CDR2 as SYDVKM. Here the CDR3 DNA reads TGTGCCAGCAGTTTATCGGTCTGGAGGACAGGGCGTCACACTGAAGCTTTCTTT. Protein product: CASSLSVWRTGRHTEAFF.

This clonotype turned up a few times. Its ends do not fully match the called genes, so a read error is possible. The genes are TRBV27 and TRBJ2-1, with a weak D call TRBD1 (6 bases). Germline loops: CDR1 MNHEY, CDR2 SMNVEV (reference sequence). CDR3 size: 11 residues. The chain's CDR3 is CASSARQVDTF. CDR3 nucleotide sequence: TGTGCCAGCAGTGCCCGACAGGTGGATACCTTC.

This clonotype was recorded at least ten times. CDR3 sequence reads: CASSLGAGGNEKLFF. CDR3 DNA: TGTGCCAGCAGCTTAGGCGCAGGGGGCAATGAAAAACTGTTTTTT. J is TRBJ1-4 and V is TRBV7-9; 8 positions match TRBD1. With V trimmed by 1 base and J by 5 bases, 3 bases remained unmatched. Per germline, CDR1 SEHNR and CDR2 FQNEAQ (reference sequence). This CDR3 has 15 residues.

This clonotype was counted between two and nine times. The chain links TRBV6-2 or TRBV6-3 to TRBJ2-1, with 11 bases aligning to TRBD2. J was trimmed by 0 bases and V by 3 bases; bases with no gene match: 16. The CDR3 sequence is 21 residues long. Looked up from germline, CDR1 is MNHEY and CDR2 is SVGEGT. CDR3 in amino acids: CASSYVSGTTSGSYSYNEQFF. The DNA of the CDR3 is TGTGCCAGCAGTTATGTATCGGGGACTACTAGCGGGAGCTACTCCTACAATGAGCAGTTCTTC.

CDR3 in DNA: TGTGCCAGCAGTCCTGACAGGCAGAGCACAGATACGCAGTATTTT. Its protein product is CASSPDRQSTDTQYF. The chain couples TRBV7-9 to TRBJ2-3; D might be TRBD1 (6 bases). The germline V and J ends were trimmed by 6 bases and 0 bases, with 13 bases remaining between them. The CDR3 is 15 residues long. Germline CDR1 and CDR2: SEHNR and FQNEAQ (reference sequence).

The rearrangement links TRBV5-5 to TRBJ1-1; TRBD1 might be the D (5 bases). The CDR3 runs to 14 residues. Between the trimmed V and J ends, which lost 4 bases and 8 bases, there was a span of 18 bases. Germline CDR1 and CDR2: SGHKS and YYEKEE (reference sequence). The CDR3 protein is CASSQPGGISEAFF. CDR3 in DNA: TGTGCCAGCAGCCAACCCGGGGGGATCTCAGAAGCTTTCTTT. Looking up the rest from reference TRBV5-5 and TRBJ1-1 gives the full variable domain: DAGVTQSPTHLIKTRGQQVTLRCSPISGHKSVSWYQQVLGQGPQFIFQYYEKEERGRGNFPDRFSARQFPNYSSELNVNALLLGDSALYLCASSQPGGISEAFFGQGTRLTVV.

This clonotype was picked up a small number of times. The chain combines TRBV6-2 or TRBV6-3 with TRBJ2-5, with D possibly called TRBD1 or TRBD2 (7 bases each). V lost 5 bases and J 7 bases, leaving 11 bases between the germline ends. The CDR3 is made up of 12 amino acids. The V gene's germline CDR1 is MNHEY and CDR2 SVGEGT. The CDR3 bases are TGTGCCAGCAGTCCAGGGGGGGTGACCCAGTACTTC. Encoded protein: CASSPGGVTQYF.

This clonotype was counted a few times. The rearrangement joins TRBV5-1 to TRBJ2-5, with 12 positions matching TRBD2. This CDR3 region has 15 residues. After removal of 4 bases from V and 3 bases from J, the junction contained 4 bases not matched to a gene. Germline lookup yields CDR1 SGHRS and CDR2 YFSETQ. CDR3 region: CASSRTSGTEETQYF. The CDR3, as DNA: TGCGCCAGCAGCAGGACTAGCGGGACGGAAGAGACCCAGTACTTC.

The chain recombines TRBV6-5 with TRBJ2-5; TRBD1 matches at 7 bases. Germline V gene lookup returns CDR1 MNHEY and CDR2 SVGAGI. Trimming took 2 bases from V and 2 from J; bases not matched to a gene: 2. The CDR3 consists of 14 residues. CDR3 sequence reads: CASSYRDSQETQYF. In nucleotides, the CDR3 is TGTGCCAGCAGTTACCGGGACAGTCAAGAGACCCAGTACTTC.

This chain joins TRBV29-1 and TRBJ2-5; D may match TRBD1 or TRBD2 (5 bases each). The CDR3 has 12 amino acids. The germline CDR1 and CDR2 sequences are SQVTM and ANQGSEA. V was trimmed by 6 bases and J by 10 bases, leaving 18 bases between them. CDR3 DNA: TGCAGCGTGTCCTTTGGGACGGAAGGCCAGTACTTC. It specifies CSVSFGTEGQYF.

In its sample, this clonotype was seen many times. The CDR3 coding sequence is TGTGCCAGCAGTACCCCGGGGGGGCGGAGCACTGAAGCTTTCTTT. Translated: CASSTPGGRSTEAFF. The chain links TRBV12-3 or TRBV12-4 to TRBJ1-1; possibly TRBD1 for D (6 bases). V lost 5 bases and J 4 bases, leaving 17 bases between the germline ends. The CDR3 has 15 residues.

The rearrangement joins TRBV20-1 to TRBJ2-6; D might be TRBD2 (5 bases). The CDR3 has 15 residues. V was clipped by 3 bases and J by 4 bases, with 13 bases between them. Germline V CDR1 and CDR2: DFQATT, SNEGSKA (reference sequence). The CDR3 loop is CSASGKGAGANVLTF. CDR3 nucleotide sequence: TGCAGTGCTAGCGGGAAGGGCGCCGGGGCCAACGTCCTGACTTTC.

In its sample, this clonotype was seen many times. In DNA, the CDR3 is TGTGCCAGCAGTAAACAGGGGGCTCAGCCCCAGCATTTT. This codes for CASSKQGAQPQHF. The V call is TRBV12-3 or TRBV12-4, the J call TRBJ1-5; 9 bases agree with TRBD1. The ends lost 5 bases at V and 6 bases at J; junction bases unmatched: 2. The CDR3 runs 13 residues.

This rearrangement joins TRBV15 to TRBJ2-7; 9 nucleotides line up with TRBD1. The CDR3 consists of 16 residues. Germline V gene sequence: CDR1 LNHNV, CDR2 YYDKDF (reference sequence). The J segment lost 1 base and the V segment lost 3 bases, leaving 7 bases of the junction unmatched. The CDR3 bases are TGTGCCACCAGCAGCCCGGGACAGGGAGGTTCCTACGAGCAGTACTTC. Translation gives CATSSPGQGGSYEQYF.

The V and J genes are TRBV6-5 and TRBJ2-2; 9 nucleotides match TRBD2. CDR1 and CDR2 from the germline V gene are MNHEY and SVGAGI. CDR3 length equals 17 residues. Trimming took 0 bases from V and 2 from J; bases not matched to a gene: 4. The CDR3 loop reads CASSYSGTSFNTGELFF. CDR3 DNA: TGTGCCAGCAGTTACTCGGGGACTAGCTTTAACACCGGGGAGCTGTTTTTT.

The V and J genes are TRBV7-7 and TRBJ2-7, with 16 bases fitting TRBD2. This CDR3 is 17 amino acids long. CDR1 and CDR2 (germline): SSHAT, FNYEAQ (reference sequence). Trimming at V came to 3 bases and at J to 1 base, leaving 3 bases not matched to a gene. CDR3 coding DNA: TGTGCCAGCAGCTTGGGACTAGCGGGAGGGCCATCCTACGAGCAGTACTTC. Translation: CASSLGLAGGPSYEQYF.

This clonotype was seen a handful of times. J is TRBJ2-3 and V is TRBV20-1, with D perhaps TRBD1 (5 bases). Trimming left V 6 bases short and J 4 bases short, with 23 bases between. Germline CDR1 reads DFQATT; CDR2 reads SNEGSKA (reference sequence). This CDR3 region has 16 residues. CDR3: CSATDRLRALADTQYF. The CDR3 DNA reads TGCAGTGCAACCGACAGACTCAGGGCCCTCGCAGATACGCAGTATTTT.

This clonotype was picked up one time. The chain employs TRBV4-1 and TRBJ1-5; TRBD1 matches at 7 bases. V shed 0 bases, J shed 6 bases, and the junction held 8 bases outside the gene matches. The CDR3 spans 16 residues. Per germline, CDR1 MGHRA and CDR2 YSYEKL. The CDR3 DNA reads TGCGCCAGCAGCCAAGATAAGGGGGCGCCTGCTCAGCCCCAGCATTTT. Residues: CASSQDKGAPAQPQHF.

The J gene is TRBJ1-1, the V gene TRBV4-1, with 11 bases aligning to TRBD1. Germline CDR1 and CDR2: MGHRA and YSYEKL. Unmatched junction bases numbered 8, after V lost 0 bases and J lost 8 bases. This CDR3 contains 16 residues. CDR3: CASSQDLGQGAAEAFF. For the CDR3, the DNA is TGCGCCAGCAGCCAAGATCTCGGACAGGGGGCCGCCGAAGCTTTCTTT.

This clonotype was recorded at least ten times. The chain has TRBV10-2 and TRBJ2-7, with 7 bases identical to TRBD1. The CDR3 extends over 13 amino acids. The germline gives CDR1 WSHSY, CDR2 SAAADI. V dropped 6 bases and J dropped 4; count of bases not matched to a gene: 6. The CDR3, as DNA: TGCGCCAGCAGATCGGGACAGATTTACGAGCAGTACTTC. Residues: CASRSGQIYEQYF.

This clonotype turned up a few times. The V gene is TRBV3-1, the J gene TRBJ2-7; TRBD2 matches 7 bases. This CDR3 has 15 amino acids. J gave up 6 bases and V 1 base, and 9 bases lay outside the gene matches. CDR1 is LGHDT and CDR2 is YNNKEL in the germline V gene (reference sequence). The CDR3 DNA follows: TGTGCCAGCAGCCAAGTGACTAGCTTGGTCGTCGAGCAGTACTTC. It codes for CASSQVTSLVVEQYF.